This entry concerns a single T cell receptor beta chain. Its antigen is still unknown. Base quality data are lacking; no much larger clone is found one base away. V gives up 4 bases and J gives up 6 bases, and the segment between their germline ends measures 16 bases. From cysteine to phenylalanine, the CDR3 is 15 amino acids long. The DNA shown is the 45-base CDR3, in frame from base 1. CDR1 and CDR2, per the germline V gene, are MNHEY and SVGEGT. A second Seattle source provided samples from volunteer blood donors who had recovered from COVID-19. The collaborating institutions used their own protocols to collect whole blood in K2EDTA tubes. For TCRbeta analysis, collaborator samples were shipped as frozen whole blood, as isolated PBMCs, or as DNA extracted from either sample type. This sample is part of a study of blood T cell repertoires in COVID-19 (TCRdb year 2020). The study in broad terms: Samples covering the acute and convalescent phases of COVID-19 were provided by collaborators in the United States, Italy and Spain. HLA class I and class II types, where available, came from metadata supplied by the sample provider rather than from assay-based typing. The repertoires were made available in a free public database intended to serve as a resource for research on the immune response to SARS-CoV-2. Samples were obtained from the ongoing ImmuneRACE study (first 160 participants) and from 1,254 subjects provided by 6 global collaborators. The dataset comprised deeply sampled blood TCRbeta repertoires from subjects exposed to, actively infected with, or recovered from COVID-19. Sample metadata almost always included a de-identified subject ID, COVID-19 status, age in years and sex. The material from the prospective study consisted of cDNA or gDNA derived from T cells, B-cell-depleted T cells, or PBMCs. Broad study findings and their caveats: The amount of clinical and demographic metadata varied by source and participant and was provided uncurated.

TCRbeta CDR3 regions were amplified from genomic DNA by means of the immunoSEQ Assay, a bias-controlled multiplex PCR. On the authors' methods: Nucleated cell counts per sample were estimated from amplification of reference gene primers within the assay. To quantify the absolute abundance of each unique TCRbeta CDR3 rearrangement, sequence reads were collapsed and filtered. For each sample, productive Simpson clonality was calculated as the square root of Simpson's diversity index across productive rearrangements. In its TCRdb copy, this immuneACCESS table keeps in-frame sequences only and misses some clones. Where compared with another copy, unresolved V genes explain less than half of these, and the others have no known cause. The DNA gave D and trimming, while V, J and clone size come from that table. The sample yields approximately 350,000 clones; about 90% were counted once. Of the sample, 2.5% to 4% is held by the ten largest clones.

The chain is encoded by TRBV6-2 or TRBV6-3 joined to TRBJ2-1; TRBD2 might be the D gene, on 5 matching bases. Sequencing was performed on peripheral blood. The sequence came from a young woman who had recovered from COVID-19. The DNA reads as follows: TGTGCCAGCAGTTTCCGCGGGCCCCCCCCCAATGAGCAGTTCTTC. It translates as CASSFRGPPPNEQFF.